This T cell receptor (beta chain) was obtained from a study of CXCR3-negative and CXCR3-positive naive CD8 T cells. Germline CDR1 is DFQATT and CDR2 is SNEGSKA (reference sequence). CDR3 length equals 15 residues. Preparation of TRB cDNA libraries relied on 5' RACE carrying UMI labels. TCRdb reprocessed the 5' RACE reads; each CDR3 protein has one entry and no DNA is given. The sample totals some 50,000 distinct CDR3 sequences. To note about this clonotype: Antigen specificity is unknown.

The study's findings and limits: Researchers report that CXCR3-positive naive cells carry more hydrophobic TRB CDR3s than CXCR3-negative naive cells.

This chain uses TRBV20-1 with TRBJ1-1; checking the TCRdb D call of TRBD1 is not possible without DNA. The specimen sequenced was naive CXCR3- CD8+ T cells from blood. The subset: CD45RO-CCR7+CD27+CD95- naive CD8+ T cells lacking CXCR3 (TNR3-). The receptor comes from a human donor in good health. Some clones in this sample may be carry-over from other donors' samples. The CDR3 loop is CSAVPTWESNTEAFF.